The entry below describes one TCR beta chain. Its antigen is as yet unknown. PCR employed 60 Vbeta and 13 Jbeta primers. The method was immunoSEQ multiplex PCR; TCRdb's version includes in-frame clones alone and lacks a portion of them. The repertoire holds over 100,000 clones, about 78% seen once, with less than 5% in the top ten. This entry comes from a study of cytomegalovirus exposure and HLA in healthy donors. Germline V gene data show CDR1 as SGHNT and CDR2 as YYREEE (reference sequence). CDR3 length: 18 amino acids. V was pared by 6 bases and J by 0 bases, with 15 bases of the junction left unmatched. Study conclusions and caveats: The authors reported that TCR beta sequences could predict HLA-A and HLA-B alleles. These predictions were accurate for most subjects in the first cohort. When the data were analyzed later, several of the most significant clusters appeared to be linked to common viral pathogens.

The chain is built from TRBV5-4 and TRBJ2-1; 7 bases match TRBD2. Sample: PBMCs. This receptor was taken from a man between 45 and 60 years old in good health and CMV-seropositive. CDR3 in DNA: TGTGCCAGCACTGGGGGAGCTAGCGGTTATAGCTCCTACAATGAGCAGTTCTTC. Translating gives CASTGGASGYSSYNEQFF.